A single TCR beta chain is shown here with its context. Its antigen is undetermined. CDR3 length: 13 amino acids. V lost 9 bases to trimming and J lost 0 bases, with 11 bases between them. Germline loops: CDR1 WSHSY, CDR2 SAAADI. The sample belongs to a study of T cell responses to AZD1222 COVID-19 vaccine. Repertoires were generated with immunoSEQ multiplex PCR, while TCRdb's copy carries only in-frame clones and drops some. Of tens of thousands of clones listed, 70% to 90% are singletons. Study results and limitations: Reportedly, close to half of spike-specific TCRs are directed against unmutated variant regions. When two AZD1222 doses had been given, Spike-specific TCR breadth and depth rose.

The receptor was derived from an adult in good health. This sample comprised peripheral blood, obtained on day 0 of AZD1222 vaccination. The chain joins TRBV10-2 to TRBJ1-1; D is unclear. In nucleotides, the CDR3 is TGCGCCAGTAGGGCCTTCCTGAACACTGAAGCTTTCTTT. Its protein product is CASRAFLNTEAFF.